This T cell receptor (beta chain) was found in a study of blood T cell repertoires in COVID-19. Looking at the study overall: Both acute and convalescent COVID-19 samples were obtained from the United States, Italy and Spain. Sample material is recorded as cDNA or gDNA derived from T cells, B-cell-depleted T cells, or PBMCs.

Authors' data handling: Using reference gene primer amplification, nucleated cell counts were estimated. Produced via immunoSEQ multiplex PCR; TCRdb's table is partial and in-frame only. That table furnishes V, J and clone size, whereas the DNA furnished D and trimming. The sample holds 300,000 to 400,000 clones, under 95% seen once. The CDR3 sequence is 17 residues long. Trimming pared 0 bases from V and 1 base from J, leaving 13 bases between. CDR1 LNHDA and CDR2 SQIVND come from the germline V gene (reference sequence). The sample was peripheral blood. This TCR came from a woman aged 18 to 35 who had recovered from COVID-19. The chain is built from TRBV19 and TRBJ1-5; no definite D call. The CDR3 region has the DNA TGTGCCAGTAGTATAGAGGAGGGAGTACGGAGCAATCAGCCCCAGCATTTT. This codes for CASSIEEGVRSNQPQHF.